The following is a T cell receptor beta chain sequence with its context. The data were obtained in a study of tumor-infiltrating lymphocytes in primary liver carcinoma. Trimming took 4 bases from V and 5 from J; bases not matched to a gene: 6. The CDR3 length is 15 residues. From germline, CDR1 is SGHNT and CDR2 YYREEE (reference sequence). Unsorted whole blood yielded blood RNA, and germline DNA was extracted as well. A constant-region primer served to make TCR beta cDNA from about 490 ng total RNA. Three-round nested multiplex PCR performed with slightly modified ARM-PCR produced the TCR beta libraries. Forward primers for TRBV1-TRBV30 and a C-beta reverse primer served the first two PCR rounds, at 10 cycles each. TCRdb re-called the multiplex PCR reads with MiXCR, one entry per CDR3 protein. Of 250,000 to 350,000 distinct CDR3 sequences listed, about 50% were seen once; the top ten hold over 15%.

The source is a woman younger than 45 with primary liver carcinoma and hepatitis B virus infection. The chain recombines TRBV5-4 with TRBJ1-4; 9 bases are shared with TRBD1. Material: peripheral blood. CDR3 residues: CASSNRDRENEKLFF. Written as DNA, the CDR3 is TGTGCCAGCAGCAACCGGGACAGGGAGAATGAAAAACTGTTTTTT.